These 5 T cell receptor beta chains were all obtained from the same sample, sequenced in a study of blood T cells in healthy people across ages (dated by TCRdb to 2014 to 2015). The library was built by means of 5' RACE. The data were produced on an Illumina HiSeq 2500. A second PCR of roughly 7 to 11 cycles was performed with a sample-barcoded 5' primer and a J-beta primer mix. Starting from the raw public reads, TCRdb applied fastp trimming at Q25, assembled clones with MiXCR and retained in-frame beta chains. Records with the same CDR3 protein are collapsed into one entry carrying the most frequent genes and DNA. The sample table holds approximately 320,000 distinct CDR3 sequences, of which roughly 27% were seen once. The leading ten clones occupy 29% of the sample. Sequenced input: blood. These receptors were collected from a woman in her 70s in good health.

In its sample, this clonotype was seen many times. V usage is TRBV29-1 and J usage is TRBJ2-1; 7 bases agree with TRBD2. V gave up 6 bases and J gave up 0 bases; unmatched junction bases: 8. The CDR3 covers 15 residues. Germline V CDR1 and CDR2: SQVTM, ANQGSEA. In nucleotides, the CDR3 is TGCAGCGTCGGCACCACTAGCGTCTCCTACAATGAGCAGTTCTTC. Its translation: CSVGTTSVSYNEQFF.

This clonotype was observed a few times. The chain combines TRBV28 with TRBJ2-7; either TRBD1 or TRBD2 may supply D (5 bases each). Germline CDR1 is MDHEN and CDR2 is SYDVKM. There are 14 residues in the CDR3. The ends were cut back, 7 bases at V and 3 bases at J, with 16 bases in the middle. CDR3 nucleotide sequence: TGTGCCAGCACTTCCGGGGACGGTGGCTACGAGCAGTACTTC. Its protein is CASTSGDGGYEQYF.

In this sample, this clonotype turned up a few times. This chain links TRBV12-3 or TRBV12-4 with TRBJ2-2, with D possibly matching TRBD2 (6 bases). V shed 5 bases and J shed 0 bases, with 13 bases lying between them. The CDR3 covers 16 residues. The CDR3 loop reads CASSPISGANTGELFF. For the CDR3, the DNA is TGTGCCAGCAGTCCCATTAGCGGAGCGAACACCGGGGAGCTGTTTTTT.

The chain links TRBV10-3 to TRBJ2-5; a weak D match, TRBD2 (6 bases). Trimming pared 9 bases from V and 3 bases from J, leaving 17 bases between. The CDR3 is made up of 14 amino acids. Germline-derived CDR1 and CDR2 are ENHRY and SYGVKD. CDR3 in DNA: TGTGCCATTGGGCAAGTAGCGGAAAAAGAGACCCAGTACTTC. Protein product: CAIGQVAEKETQYF.

This clonotype has only a few counts. J is TRBJ2-1 and V is TRBV27; 7 bases agree with TRBD1. Germline V gives CDR1 MNHEY, CDR2 SMNVEV (reference sequence). This CDR3 spans 17 amino acids. The V and J ends lost 6 bases and 0 bases, in that order; junction bases with no gene match: 11. CDR3 in amino acids: CASRSDRVTSSYNEQFF. In DNA, the CDR3 is TGTGCCAGCAGATCAGACAGGGTAACGAGCTCCTACAATGAGCAGTTCTTC.